These 10 T cell receptor beta chains originate from one sample sequenced in a study of T-cell memory formation after mild COVID-19. TCRdb reprocessed the 5' RACE reads with MiXCR, giving one entry per CDR3 protein. This repertoire shows about 440,000 distinct CDR3 sequences, around 20% found once; its top ten account for 7.5% to 9.5%. Sequenced input: PBMCs or a T cell subset sorted from them (not recorded which). The receptor source for this set is an adult woman who had mild COVID-19 (a few samples of this study predate the infection). Cell type and time point are not known.

This clonotype was counted between two and nine times. The chain links TRBV10-2 to TRBJ1-1; TRBD1 matches 8 bases. The V gene's germline CDR1 is WSHSY and CDR2 SAAADI. This CDR3 region has 15 residues. The V segment lost 6 bases and the J segment 3 bases; nucleotides outside the gene matches: 9. The CDR3 region is CASRGQGSSYTEAFF. The CDR3 DNA reads TGCGCCAGCAGAGGACAGGGAAGTAGTTACACTGAAGCTTTCTTT.

This clonotype was observed a handful of times. The chain joins TRBV7-9 to TRBJ2-7, with 8 bases matching TRBD1. The CDR3 runs 16 residues. V lost 4 bases and J lost 2; bases outside the gene matches: 10. Germline V gene data show CDR1 as SEHNR and CDR2 as FQNEAQ (reference sequence). The CDR3 loop is CASSSDRQGKTYEQYF. The CDR3 DNA follows: TGTGCCAGCAGCTCCGACCGACAGGGGAAAACCTACGAGCAGTACTTC.

This clonotype came up a few times. V usage is TRBV12-3 or TRBV12-4 and J usage is TRBJ1-4; 8 bases align to TRBD1. The CDR3 totals 16 residues. With V trimmed by 4 bases and J by 3 bases, 7 bases remained unmatched. The CDR3, as DNA: TGTGCCAGCAGTTCCCGTCAGGGGGCAGCTAATGAAAAACTGTTTTTT. It yields the protein CASSSRQGAANEKLFF.

The table lists this clonotype with a few counts. V and J are TRBV5-1 and TRBJ2-3, with TRBD2 matching over 7 bases. The CDR3 spans 16 residues. Germline assignment: CDR1 SGHRS and CDR2 YFSETQ. Germline trimming cut 0 bases from V and 2 bases from J; bases unmatched to any gene: 6. CDR3 residues: CASSLGGTTYTDTQYF. The CDR3 region has the DNA TGCGCCAGCAGCTTGGGGGGGACTACCTACACAGATACGCAGTATTTT.

V is TRBV7-6 and J is TRBJ2-7; a weak D match, TRBD2 (5 bases). V shed 4 bases and J shed 0 bases, with 19 bases lying between them. Germline assignment: CDR1 SGHVS and CDR2 FNYEAQ. The CDR3 contains 17 residues. The CDR3 DNA is TGTGCCAGCAGCTCCTCGGGAAGACGAGGGAGCTCCTACGAGCAGTACTTC. Protein sequence: CASSSSGRRGSSYEQYF.

This chain uses TRBV7-3 with TRBJ2-1; perhaps TRBD1 as D (7 bases). This CDR3 is built from 14 residues. The V and J ends lost 5 bases and 5 bases respectively, with 13 bases between them. Germline CDR1 and CDR2: SGHTA and FQGTGA. The CDR3 nucleotides are TGTGCCAGCAGCGCGGGACAGACAAACAATGAGCAGTTCTTC. It yields the protein CASSAGQTNNEQFF.

This clonotype turned up a few times. DNA of the CDR3: TGCAGTGCTAGATCCCCAGGGGGCTCGGATGGCTACACCTTC. This codes for CSARSPGGSDGYTF. V gene TRBV20-1 combines with J gene TRBJ1-2; 8 bases map to TRBD1. The CDR3 contains 14 residues. V was clipped by 2 bases and J by 6 bases; unmatched bases: 8. CDR1 and CDR2 (germline): DFQATT, SNEGSKA (reference sequence).

In this sample, this clonotype turned up many times. The V gene is TRBV7-2, the J gene TRBJ1-6; 7 positions agree with TRBD1. V was pared by 3 bases and J by 4 bases, with 6 bases of the junction left unmatched. The CDR3 has 16 amino acids. Germline lookup yields CDR1 SGHTA and CDR2 FQGNSA. The CDR3 DNA reads as TGTGCCAGCAGCTTGACCGGGACAGTTTATAATTCACCCCTCCACTTT. This gives the protein CASSLTGTVYNSPLHF.

In this sample, this clonotype turned up a few times. V usage is TRBV2 and J usage is TRBJ1-1, with 8 nucleotides matching TRBD1. The germline gives CDR1 SNHLY, CDR2 FYNNEI. Trimming at V came to 3 bases and at J to 1 base, leaving 1 base not matched to a gene. The CDR3 sequence is 14 residues long. This CDR3 is CASSETGENTEAFF. CDR3 DNA sequence: TGTGCCAGCAGTGAGACAGGGGAGAACACTGAAGCTTTCTTT.

This clonotype has just a few counts. The chain joins TRBV24-1 to TRBJ2-7; TRBD2 is a possible D gene (6 bases). The CDR3 extends over 13 amino acids. V was clipped by 1 base and J by 5 bases, with 8 bases between them. Germline-derived CDR1 and CDR2 are KGHDR and SFDVKD. The CDR3 is CATSDFGGDEQYF. The CDR3 nucleotides are TGTGCCACCAGTGATTTTGGAGGGGACGAGCAGTACTTC.